The 27 T cell receptor beta chains presented below share a single source sample, sequenced in a study of T cell responses to AZD1222 COVID-19 vaccine. Sequenced by immunoSEQ multiplex PCR; TCRdb stores in-frame clones only, minus some. The top ten clones hold about 3.7% of a sample with about 140,000 clones, about 91% of them seen once. The sample in question was peripheral blood, obtained 28 days after the second AZD1222 dose. The receptors stem from an adult who received the AZD1222 COVID-19 vaccine.

The sample holds one count of this clone. This rearrangement joins TRBV9 to TRBJ2-3; 8 bases are a match to TRBD2. There are 16 residues in the CDR3. The V gene end was trimmed by 0 bases and the J gene end by 6 bases; junction bases not matched to a gene: 9. Germline lookup yields CDR1 SGDLS and CDR2 YYNGEE. The chain's CDR3 is CASSVGAGGRGDTQYF. The CDR3 DNA sequence: TGTGCCAGCAGCGTAGGGGCGGGAGGCCGGGGGGATACGCAGTATTTT.

The chain recombines TRBV7-2 with TRBJ1-2, with 7 bases fitting TRBD1. Trimming removed 0 bases from V and 2 bases from J; junction bases left unmatched: 6. The CDR3 is 16 amino acids. In germline, CDR1 is SGHTA, CDR2 FQGNSA. The CDR3 spells CASSLAGTEINYGYTF. The DNA of the CDR3 is TGTGCCAGCAGCTTAGCGGGGACAGAGATAAACTATGGCTACACCTTC.

The J gene is TRBJ1-2, the V gene TRBV3-1 (or the pseudogene TRBV3-2); no definite D call. This CDR3 is built from 13 residues. The V gene's germline CDR1 is LGHDT and CDR2 YNNKEL (reference sequence). Trimming shortened V by 2 bases and J by 1 base, and 5 bases separated the two germline ends. The CDR3 region has the DNA TGTGCCAGCAGCCAAAAGGGTAACTATGGCTACACCTTC. It encodes CASSQKGNYGYTF.

This clone is a singleton in its sample. This chain connects TRBV27 to TRBJ1-5; D gene unclear. The CDR3 contains 13 residues. Germline-derived CDR1 and CDR2 are MNHEY and SMNVEV (reference sequence). V lost 7 bases and J 0 bases, leaving 7 bases between the germline ends. CDR3 protein: CASTMYSNQPQHF. CDR3 bases: TGTGCCAGCACCATGTATAGCAATCAGCCCCAGCATTTT.

The V and J genes are TRBV4-3 and TRBJ2-1; D call uncertain. V was shortened by 0 bases and J by 3 bases, with 6 bases between the two germline ends. Germline CDR1 LGHNA, CDR2 YSLEER. The CDR3 length is 14 residues. The DNA of the CDR3 is TGCGCCAGCAGCCAAGACCCTAACTACAATGAGCAGTTCTTC. Protein: CASSQDPNYNEQFF.

On this clone itself: Other DNA sequences in the same sample also yield this CDR3. The chain is built from TRBV9 and TRBJ1-1; D gene ambiguous. Germline V gene lookup returns CDR1 SGDLS and CDR2 YYNGEE. Trimming took 0 bases from V and 4 from J, leaving 4 bases between them. The CDR3 is 12 residues long. This CDR3 reads CASSVEGTEAFF. The CDR3, as DNA: TGTGCCAGCAGCGTAGAGGGCACTGAAGCTTTCTTT.

The V and J genes are TRBV30 and TRBJ1-1, with 9 bases matching TRBD1. Trimming at V came to 5 bases and at J to 4 bases, leaving 2 bases not matched to a gene. Germline-derived CDR1 and CDR2 are GTSNPN and SVGIG (reference sequence). The CDR3 totals 12 residues. CDR3 protein: CAWGTGPTEAFF. CDR3 coding DNA: TGTGCCTGGGGGACAGGGCCCACTGAAGCTTTCTTT.

The gene calls are TRBV20-1 and TRBJ1-2; D unresolved. The CDR3 loop spans 10 amino acids. Germline V lookup: CDR1 DFQATT, CDR2 SNEGSKA (reference sequence). V shed 6 bases and J shed 5 bases, with 7 bases lying between them. CDR3: CSADGYGYTF. In DNA, the CDR3 is TGCAGTGCCGACGGGTATGGCTACACCTTC.

This chain connects TRBV27 to TRBJ1-5, with no clear D. V was clipped by 3 bases and J by 0 bases, with 12 bases between them. The CDR3 length is 16 residues. CDR1 and CDR2 (germline): MNHEY, SMNVEV (reference sequence). CDR3 DNA sequence: TGTGCCAGCAGTTTGTCGATTATGTATAGCAATCAGCCCCAGCATTTT. It is translated as CASSLSIMYSNQPQHF.

The chain combines TRBV19 with TRBJ2-2; D is perhaps TRBD2 (5 bases). This CDR3 contains 13 residues. V lost 6 bases to trimming and J lost 6 bases, with 11 bases between them. CDR1 LNHDA and CDR2 SQIVND come from the germline V gene (reference sequence). The CDR3 region has the DNA TGTGCCAGTAGGTTAAGAGGGTCCGGGGAGCTGTTTTTT. Translating gives CASRLRGSGELFF.

V gene TRBV6-6 combines with J gene TRBJ1-1, with D tentatively TRBD1 (5 bases). This CDR3 region has 14 residues. CDR1 is MNHNY and CDR2 is SVGAGI in the germline V gene (reference sequence). The V gene lost 6 bases and the J gene lost 1 base, with 12 bases spanning the gap. CDR3 DNA sequence: TGTGCCAGCAGGAAGACGGACACGAACACTGAAGCTTTCTTT. It is translated as CASRKTDTNTEAFF.

Only a few counts were recorded for this clone. The CDR3 protein is CALDSPYEQYF. The CDR3 nucleotides are TGTGCCCTGGACAGCCCCTACGAGCAGTACTTC. The chain uses TRBV30 and TRBJ2-7; TRBD1 might be the D (6 bases). Germline CDR1 and CDR2: GTSNPN and SVGIG (reference sequence). The CDR3 loop spans 11 amino acids. V gave up 8 bases and J gave up 2 bases, with 10 bases separating them.

V is TRBV7-8 and J is TRBJ1-1, with D maybe TRBD1 (5 bases). CDR1 is SGHVS and CDR2 is FQNEAQ in the germline V gene. The CDR3 extends over 12 amino acids. V lost 5 bases to trimming and J lost 5 bases, with 9 bases between them. CDR3 bases: TGTGCCAGCAGCATCGGGACGACTGAAGCTTTCTTT. Its protein is CASSIGTTEAFF.

The chain is built from TRBV27 and TRBJ1-1, with D uncertain. The germline V gene encodes CDR1 MNHEY and CDR2 SMNVEV (reference sequence). The V end was cut by 8 bases, the J end by 0 bases, with 7 bases between. CDR3 length equals 12 residues. CDR3 region: CASARVNTEAFF. The CDR3 coding sequence is TGTGCCAGCGCCCGCGTGAACACTGAAGCTTTCTTT.

V gene TRBV9 combines with J gene TRBJ1-6; 9 positions agree with TRBD1. Germline CDR1 is SGDLS and CDR2 is YYNGEE. The CDR3 contains 15 residues. V shed 4 bases, J shed 7 bases, and the junction held 6 bases outside the gene matches. CDR3 loop: CASSPRTGENSPLHF. In DNA, the CDR3 is TGTGCCAGCAGCCCCCGGACAGGGGAAAATTCACCCCTCCACTTT.

CDR3 in DNA: TGTGCCAGCAGGGAACGGATGGGGGAGCTGTTTTTT. As protein: CASRERMGELFF. V usage is TRBV19 and J usage is TRBJ2-2; D possibly corresponds to TRBD1 (5 bases). This CDR3 contains 12 residues. Trimming removed 9 bases at V and 8 bases at J, with 13 bases between. Germline V gives CDR1 LNHDA, CDR2 SQIVND (reference sequence).

V is TRBV7-9 and J is TRBJ1-1, with D tentatively TRBD1 (5 bases). The V end lost 6 bases, the J end lost 6 bases, and 14 bases lay between the germline ends. The CDR3 loop spans 13 amino acids. Germline CDR1 and CDR2: SEHNR and FQNEAQ (reference sequence). CDR3 in amino acids: CASRLSAGPEAFF. The CDR3 region has the DNA TGTGCCAGCAGGCTTTCCGCGGGACCTGAAGCTTTCTTT.

This rearrangement joins TRBV10-2 to TRBJ1-1, with D maybe TRBD1 (5 bases). The V end was cut by 4 bases, the J end by 5 bases, with 11 bases between. The CDR3 runs to 13 residues. CDR1 and CDR2 (germline): WSHSY, SAAADI. DNA for the CDR3: TGCGCCAGCAGTGGGCAGGGTGGGACTGAAGCTTTCTTT. The encoded protein is CASSGQGGTEAFF.

The chain couples TRBV28 to TRBJ1-1; no clear D. Between the trimmed V and J ends, which lost 4 bases and 5 bases, there was a span of 14 bases. This CDR3 has 14 amino acids. Germline V CDR1 and CDR2: MDHEN, SYDVKM. In nucleotides, the CDR3 is TGTGCCAGCAGTTCCCCGGGAAGTCAGACTGAAGCTTTCTTT. Translating it yields CASSSPGSQTEAFF. Full variable domain (remainder filled in from reference TRBV28 and TRBJ1-1): DVKVTQSSRYLVKRTGEKVFLECVQDMDHENMFWYRQDPGLGLRLIYFSYDVKMKEKGDIPEGYSVSREKKERFSLILESASTNQTSMYLCASSSPGSQTEAFFGQGTRLTVV.

The chain employs TRBV4-3 and TRBJ1-2; D may be TRBD1 (5 bases). Germline V lookup: CDR1 LGHNA, CDR2 YSLEER. The CDR3 covers 17 residues. V was clipped by 0 bases and J by 4 bases, with 18 bases between them. This chain's CDR3 is CASSQDSAGGTPYGYTF. As DNA, the CDR3 is TGCGCCAGCAGCCAAGATTCCGCTGGCGGGACTCCCTATGGCTACACCTTC.

The chain has TRBV7-8 and TRBJ2-7, with TRBD2 matching 12 bases. CDR1 and CDR2 from the germline V gene are SGHVS and FQNEAQ. The CDR3 sequence is 15 residues long. The V and J ends lost 2 bases and 6 bases, in that order; junction bases with no gene match: 5. CDR3 nucleotide sequence: TGTGCCAGCAGCTTACCCGGACTAGCGGGAAGCGAGCAGTACTTC. Its translation: CASSLPGLAGSEQYF. The full variable domain, completed using reference TRBV7-8 and TRBJ2-7, is GAGVSQSPRYKVAKRGQDVALRCDPISGHVSLFWYQQALGQGPEFLTYFQNEAQLDKSGLPSDRFFAERPEGSVSTLKIQRTQQEDSAVYLCASSLPGLAGSEQYFGPGTRLTVT.

V and J are TRBV2 and TRBJ1-2; D unresolved. With 5 bases removed from V and 3 bases from J, the gap between germline ends came to 16 bases. Germline CDR1 and CDR2: SNHLY and FYNNEI. The length of the CDR3 is 15 residues. CDR3 DNA sequence: TGTGCCAGCAGTAGTCGGACGGGTGGAGACTATGGCTACACCTTC. It is translated as CASSSRTGGDYGYTF.

V is TRBV12-3 or TRBV12-4 and J is TRBJ1-1; D gene uncertain. The CDR3 has 13 residues. V lost 0 bases to trimming and J lost 6 bases, with 8 bases between them. The CDR3, as DNA: TGTGCCAGCAGTTTAGCAGCATTTTCTGAAGCTTTCTTT. Its translation is CASSLAAFSEAFF.

This chain uses TRBV12-5 with TRBJ1-2; 10 bases match TRBD1. The trim removed 1 base at V and 8 bases at J, leaving 7 bases unmatched. The CDR3 loop spans 15 amino acids. CDR1 is LGHNT and CDR2 is FRNRAP in the germline V gene. The CDR3 DNA reads as TGTGCTAGTGGTTTGGGAAGACAGGGGGCTGGGGGCTACACCTTC. Its protein product is CASGLGRQGAGGYTF.

The rearrangement joins TRBV4-3 to TRBJ2-2; unclear D gene. The ends were cut back, 3 bases at V and 4 bases at J, with 9 bases in the middle. Germline V gene data show CDR1 as LGHNA and CDR2 as YSLEER. The length of the CDR3 is 14 residues. The CDR3 nucleotides read TGCGCCAGCAGCCACTGGACCAGCACCGGGGAGCTGTTTTTT. Translating it yields CASSHWTSTGELFF.

The chain uses TRBV6-1 and TRBJ2-3; D gene uncertain. There are 14 residues in the CDR3. Trimming pared 1 base from V and 6 bases from J, leaving 11 bases between. Germline CDR1 is MNHNS and CDR2 is SASEGT. CDR3 bases: TGTGCCAGCAGTGAAGGGGCAGCCCGGGATACGCAGTATTTT. Translated: CASSEGAARDTQYF.

The chain uses TRBV5-5 and TRBJ1-6; D is possibly TRBD1 (6 bases). V gave up 1 base and J gave up 5 bases, with 13 bases separating them. Germline V gene sequence: CDR1 SGHKS, CDR2 YYEKEE (reference sequence). The CDR3 is 16 residues long. The CDR3 region has the DNA TGTGCCAGCAGCTTGTGGACGGGGGCGGATAATTCACCCCTCCACTTT. Translated: CASSLWTGADNSPLHF.